These T cell receptor beta chains were read from a single sample in a study of T-cell reconstitution after alpha-beta-depleted transplantation in children. TCRdb recomputed calls from the PCR reads with MiXCR, one row per CDR3 protein. The table shows about 420,000 distinct CDR3 sequences, with under 20% occurring only once. Sample: PBMCs, mostly from graft donor cells, taken 360 days after TCRalphabeta/CD19-depleted stem cell transplant. These receptors all stem from a boy under two years old who had a stem cell transplant for Wiskott-Aldrich syndrome, so the T cells may come from the graft donor. Each CDR3 is given with its conserved first and last residue. Fields, in order: V gene, clone size, J gene, D gene, CDR3 protein, CDR3 DNA. A D gene is named only where the DNA matches it firmly. Size values are once, few and many counts, or a class for expanded clones, and some rows have none.

TRBV7-2	NA	TRBJ2-7	TRBD1	CASSRDSFSYEQYF	TGTGCCAGCAGCCGGGACAGTTTCTCCTACGAGCAGTACTTC
TRBV4-3	few	TRBJ2-7	NA	CASSQFSGGGYEQYF	TGCGCCAGCAGCCAATTTTCAGGGGGGGGCTACGAGCAGTACTTC
TRBV20-1	few	TRBJ2-5	NA	CSALQVQETQYF	TGCAGTGCTCTACAGGTCCAAGAGACCCAGTACTTC
TRBV29-1	few	TRBJ2-3	NA	CSVKWDSTDTQYF	TGCAGCGTTAAGTGGGATAGCACAGATACGCAGTATTTT
TRBV20-1	NA	TRBJ2-1	NA	CSASKPPGGWFF	TGCAGTGCTAGCAAGCCTCCCGGGGGTTGGTTCTTC
TRBV4-1	many	TRBJ2-3	NA	CASSPPSGGRTDTQYF	TGCGCCAGCAGCCCGCCTTCGGGGGGCAGGACAGATACGCAGTATTTT
TRBV12-3/TRBV12-4	NA	TRBJ2-1	NA	CASWDPDHEQFF	TGTGCCTCTTGGGACCCGGACCATGAGCAGTTCTTC
TRBV13	NA	TRBJ2-1	TRBD1	CASSLAYPGQGFNEQFF	TGTGCCAGCAGCTTAGCTTATCCGGGACAGGGTTTCAATGAGCAGTTCTTC
TRBV12-3/TRBV12-4	NA	TRBJ2-5	NA	CASSFEVGETQYF	TGTGCCAGCAGTTTTGAAGTAGGGGAGACCCAGTACTTC
TRBV10-1	few	TRBJ2-3	TRBD1	CASSEGPGQGADTQYF	TGCGCCAGCAGTGAGGGTCCGGGACAGGGTGCAGATACGCAGTATTTT
TRBV6-5	NA	TRBJ2-3	NA	CASSYGAKGTDTQYF	TGTGCCAGCAGTTATGGGGCCAAGGGCACAGATACGCAGTATTTT
TRBV30	few	TRBJ2-5	NA	CAWSGLKGGTQYF	TGTGCCTGGAGTGGGCTAAAGGGGGGGACCCAGTACTTC
TRBV12-3/TRBV12-4	few	TRBJ2-2	TRBD2	CASRGLANTGELFF	TGTGCCAGCCGGGGACTAGCGAACACCGGGGAGCTGTTTTTT
TRBV12-3/TRBV12-4	NA	TRBJ2-7	NA	CASSFKGTSYEQYF	TGTGCCAGCAGTTTCAAAGGAACTAGCTACGAGCAGTACTTC
TRBV10-1	NA	TRBJ2-1	TRBD2	CASSEIAGVRNEQFF	TGCGCCAGCAGTGAAATAGCGGGAGTACGTAATGAGCAGTTCTTC
TRBV18	many	TRBJ2-7	NA	CASSGSSYEQYF	TGCGCCAGCAGTGGCAGCTCCTACGAGCAGTACTTC
TRBV2	few	TRBJ1-1	TRBD1	CASSDGPGQGNTEAFF	TGTGCCAGCAGTGATGGGCCCGGACAGGGAAACACTGAAGCTTTCTTT
TRBV10-3	NA	TRBJ2-7	NA	CAISGSYEQYF	TGTGCCATCAGTGGATCCTACGAGCAGTACTTC
TRBV12-3/TRBV12-4	few	TRBJ2-2	TRBD1	CASARQGNTGELFF	TGTGCCAGCGCCCGACAGGGGAACACCGGGGAGCTGTTTTTT
TRBV4-3	NA	TRBJ2-1	TRBD1	CASSHHPQGDLNEQFF	TGCGCCAGCAGCCATCATCCGCAGGGGGACCTAAATGAGCAGTTCTTC